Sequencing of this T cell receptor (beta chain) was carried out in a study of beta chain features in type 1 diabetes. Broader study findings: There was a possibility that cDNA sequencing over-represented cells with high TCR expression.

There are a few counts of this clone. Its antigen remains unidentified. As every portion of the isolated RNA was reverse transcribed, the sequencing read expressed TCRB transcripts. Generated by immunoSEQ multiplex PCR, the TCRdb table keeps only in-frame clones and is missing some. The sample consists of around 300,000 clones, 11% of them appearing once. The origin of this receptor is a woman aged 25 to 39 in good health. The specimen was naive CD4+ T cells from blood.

CDR3 in DNA: TGTGCCAGCAGCGACCGGGACAGGGCTTTGGGGAATGAGCAGTTCTTC. Amino acids: CASSDRDRALGNEQFF. J is TRBJ2-1 and V is TRBV5-6; 9 nucleotides line up with TRBD1. Germline CDR1 SGHDT, CDR2 YYEEEE. Germline trimming cut 4 bases from V and 7 bases from J; bases unmatched to any gene: 12. The CDR3 has 16 amino acids.